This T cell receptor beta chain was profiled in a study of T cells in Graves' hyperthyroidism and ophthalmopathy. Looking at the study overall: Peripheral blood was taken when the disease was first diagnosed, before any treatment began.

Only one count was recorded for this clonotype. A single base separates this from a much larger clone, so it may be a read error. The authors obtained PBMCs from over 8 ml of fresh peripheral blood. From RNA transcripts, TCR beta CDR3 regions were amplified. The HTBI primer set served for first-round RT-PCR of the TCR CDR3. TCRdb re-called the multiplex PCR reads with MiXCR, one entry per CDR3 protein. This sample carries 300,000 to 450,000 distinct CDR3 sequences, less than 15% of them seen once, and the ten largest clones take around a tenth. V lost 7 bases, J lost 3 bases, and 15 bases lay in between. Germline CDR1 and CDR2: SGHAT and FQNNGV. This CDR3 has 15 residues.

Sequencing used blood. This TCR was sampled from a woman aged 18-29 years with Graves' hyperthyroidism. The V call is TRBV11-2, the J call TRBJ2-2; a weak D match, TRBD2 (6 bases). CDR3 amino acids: CASNLGRFDTGELFF. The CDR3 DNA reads TGTGCCAGCAACCTAGGGAGGTTTGACACCGGGGAGCTGTTTTTT.